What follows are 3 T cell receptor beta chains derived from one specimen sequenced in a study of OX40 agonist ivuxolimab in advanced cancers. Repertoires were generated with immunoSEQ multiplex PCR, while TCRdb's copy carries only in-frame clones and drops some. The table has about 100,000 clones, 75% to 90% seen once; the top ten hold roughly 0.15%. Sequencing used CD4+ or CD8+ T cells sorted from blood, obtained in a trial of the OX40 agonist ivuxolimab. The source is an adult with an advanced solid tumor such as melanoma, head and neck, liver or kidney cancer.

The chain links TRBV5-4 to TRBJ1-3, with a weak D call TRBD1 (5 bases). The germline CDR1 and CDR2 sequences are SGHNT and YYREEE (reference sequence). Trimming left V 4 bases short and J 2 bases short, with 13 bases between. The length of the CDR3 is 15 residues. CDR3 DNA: TGTGCCAGCAGCCTGGACCCGGGGGCTGGAAACACCATATATTTT. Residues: CASSLDPGAGNTIYF.

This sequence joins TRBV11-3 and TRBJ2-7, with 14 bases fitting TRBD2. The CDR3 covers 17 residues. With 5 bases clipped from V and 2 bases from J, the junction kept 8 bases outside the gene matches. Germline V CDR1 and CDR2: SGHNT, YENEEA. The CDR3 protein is CASSRKRLAGGPYEQYF. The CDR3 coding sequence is TGTGCCAGCAGCAGAAAACGACTAGCGGGAGGGCCCTACGAGCAGTACTTC.

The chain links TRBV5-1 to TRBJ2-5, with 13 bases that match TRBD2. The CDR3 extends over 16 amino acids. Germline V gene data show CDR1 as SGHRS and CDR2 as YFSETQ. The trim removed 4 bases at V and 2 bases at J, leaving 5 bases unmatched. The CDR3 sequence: CASSPRTSGSQETQYF. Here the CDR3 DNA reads TGCGCCAGCAGCCCACGGACTAGCGGGAGTCAAGAGACCCAGTACTTC. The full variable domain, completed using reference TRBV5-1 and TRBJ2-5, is KAGVTQTPRYLIKTRGQQVTLSCSPISGHRSVSWYQQTPGQGLQFLFEYFSETQRNKGNFPGRFSGRQFSNSRSEMNVSTLELGDSALYLCASSPRTSGSQETQYFGPGTRLLVL.